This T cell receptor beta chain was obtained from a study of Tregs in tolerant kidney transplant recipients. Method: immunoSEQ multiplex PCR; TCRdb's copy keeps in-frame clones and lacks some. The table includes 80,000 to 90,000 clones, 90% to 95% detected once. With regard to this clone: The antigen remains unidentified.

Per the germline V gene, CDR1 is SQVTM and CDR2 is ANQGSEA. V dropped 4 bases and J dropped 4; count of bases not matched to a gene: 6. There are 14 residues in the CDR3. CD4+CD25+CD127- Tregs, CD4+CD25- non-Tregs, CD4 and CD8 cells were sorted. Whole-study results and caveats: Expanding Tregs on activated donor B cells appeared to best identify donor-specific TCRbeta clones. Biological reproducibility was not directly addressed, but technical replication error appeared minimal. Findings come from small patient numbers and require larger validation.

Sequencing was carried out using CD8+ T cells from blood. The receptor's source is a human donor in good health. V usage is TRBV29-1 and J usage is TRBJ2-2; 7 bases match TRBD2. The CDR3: CSVAGGVGTGELFF. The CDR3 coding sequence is TGCAGCGTTGCGGGGGGAGTGGGCACCGGGGAGCTGTTTTTT.